This note documents a single TCR beta chain sequence. CDR1 and CDR2 (germline): GTSNPN, SVGIG (reference sequence). Unmatched junction bases numbered 2, after V lost 1 base and J lost 3 bases. CDR3 size: 13 residues. Here immunoSEQ multiplex PCR was the method, and the copy in TCRdb shows in-frame clones only, minus some. The sample has over 35,000 clones; around 70% are singletons. This sample is drawn from a study of blood T cell repertoires in COVID-19. At the level of the study: The United States, Italy and Spain were the sources of the acute and convalescent COVID-19 samples.

Sequencing input: peripheral blood. The TCR was taken from a man aged 80 or over with acute or convalescent COVID-19. V and J are TRBV30 and TRBJ2-5; 7 bases fit TRBD1. The CDR3 coding sequence is TGTGCCTGGAGTGCAGGACAGGAAGAGACCCAGTACTTC. Its protein product is CAWSAGQEETQYF.